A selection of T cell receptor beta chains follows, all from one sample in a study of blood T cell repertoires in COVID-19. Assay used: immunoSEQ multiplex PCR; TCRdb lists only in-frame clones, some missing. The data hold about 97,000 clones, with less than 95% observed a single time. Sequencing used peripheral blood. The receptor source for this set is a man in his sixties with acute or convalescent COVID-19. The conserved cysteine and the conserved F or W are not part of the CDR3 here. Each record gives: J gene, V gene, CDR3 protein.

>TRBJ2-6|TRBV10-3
AIREGQTLGSGANVLT
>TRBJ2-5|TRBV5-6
ASSLMEGGETQY
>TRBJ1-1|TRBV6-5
ASSPTPGGNTEAF
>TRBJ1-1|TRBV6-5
ASSYSVGSTEAF
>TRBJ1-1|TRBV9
ASSVAGTGGTEAF
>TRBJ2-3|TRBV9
ASSARGTTDTQY
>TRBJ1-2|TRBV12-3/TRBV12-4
ASSFLGAYGYT
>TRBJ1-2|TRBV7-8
ASSSLGGGPQGGYT
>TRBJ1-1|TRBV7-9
ASSAGGPTF
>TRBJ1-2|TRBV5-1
ASSPQVAGNYGYT
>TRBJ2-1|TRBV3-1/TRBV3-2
ASSLERVDYNEQF
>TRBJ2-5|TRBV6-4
ASSPFSGSGGRETQY
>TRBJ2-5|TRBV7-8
ASTLRGRETQY
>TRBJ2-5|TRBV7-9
ASSSGGSGGDPQETQY
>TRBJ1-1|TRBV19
ASSIVGTREAF
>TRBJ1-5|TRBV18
ASSHGQGGSNQPQH
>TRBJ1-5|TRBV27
ASSLSAGARYQPQH
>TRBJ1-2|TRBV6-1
ASSELGEPNYGYT
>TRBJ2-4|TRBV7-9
ASSLKGSRVAKNIQY
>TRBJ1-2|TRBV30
ACLGQRPNYGYT
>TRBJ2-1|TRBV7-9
ASRTGTEEQF
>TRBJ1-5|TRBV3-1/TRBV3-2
ASSQGSERAQH
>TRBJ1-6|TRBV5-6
ASSLTRSRDRHSPLH
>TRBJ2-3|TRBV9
ASSPRSGGTPQGY
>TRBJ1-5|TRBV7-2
ASSPRTGALDSNQPQH
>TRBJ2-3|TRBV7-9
ASSLERDLETDTQY
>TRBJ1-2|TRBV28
ASSWRGVGYT
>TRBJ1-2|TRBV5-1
ASSLGGSYGYT
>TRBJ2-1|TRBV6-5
ASSYPLAGGKNEQF
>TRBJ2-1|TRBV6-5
ASSYGTSGGGEQF
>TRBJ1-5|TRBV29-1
SVASLVQTLEPQH
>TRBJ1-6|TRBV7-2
ASSLARQGKSSYNSPLH
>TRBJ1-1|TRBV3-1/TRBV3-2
ASSQFDTGTEAF
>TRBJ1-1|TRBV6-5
ASSIQQNTEAF
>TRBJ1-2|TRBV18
ASSPEGAWGYT